A selection of T cell receptor beta chains follows, all from one sample in a study of blood T cell repertoires in COVID-19. Sequencing used immunoSEQ multiplex PCR; TCRdb keeps in-frame clones, though not all of them. Of approximately 270,000 clones listed, around 93% are singletons. The sample consisted of PBMCs or T cells enriched from blood (not recorded which). These receptors all come from a man aged 40-50 years who had been exposed to COVID-19. Both conserved end residues are part of each CDR3. D genes are given only for firm matches. Some rows have no size entry. The others give once, few or many, or a class for an expanded clone.

j_gene	abundance	v_gene	d_gene	CDR3aa	CDR3nt
TRBJ2-1	NA	TRBV29-1	NA	CSVDLRRDEQFF	TGCAGCGTTGATCTCCGGCGGGATGAGCAGTTCTTC
TRBJ2-7	NA	TRBV3-1/TRBV3-2	TRBD2	CASSQVLAAYYEQYF	TGTGCCAGCAGCCAAGTCCTAGCGGCATACTACGAGCAGTACTTC
TRBJ2-7	NA	TRBV11-2	TRBD2	CASSPVAGGQYF	TGTGCCAGCAGCCCTGTAGCGGGTGGGCAGTACTTC
TRBJ1-2	NA	TRBV4-3	NA	CASSHEITGNYGYTF	TGCGCCAGCAGCCATGAGATTACAGGGAACTATGGCTACACCTTC
TRBJ1-2	NA	TRBV7-2	NA	CASSFDSTGLYGYTF	TGTGCCAGCAGCTTCGACTCGACAGGACTCTATGGCTACACCTTC
TRBJ2-7	NA	TRBV28	NA	CASSLLGVYEQYF	TGTGCCAGCAGTTTATTGGGAGTCTACGAGCAGTACTTC
TRBJ2-5	NA	TRBV14	NA	CASSQQNQETQYF	TGTGCCAGCAGCCAACAGAACCAAGAGACCCAGTACTTC
TRBJ1-4	NA	TRBV5-1	TRBD1	CASSQGTGNEKLFF	TGCGCCAGCAGCCAGGGGACAGGGAATGAAAAACTGTTTTTT
TRBJ1-2	NA	TRBV4-2	NA	CASSQESGQGGYTF	TGTGCCAGCAGCCAAGAATCCGGGCAGGGTGGCTACACCTTC
TRBJ2-1	NA	TRBV5-4	NA	CASSLAEISALSSYNEQFF	TGTGCCAGCAGCTTGGCTGAGATTAGCGCCTTGAGCTCCTACAATGAGCAGTTCTTC
TRBJ2-3	once	TRBV5-1	TRBD2	CASSLVPGLAGAGTDTQYF	TGCGCCAGCAGCTTGGTCCCGGGACTAGCGGGAGCGGGGACAGATACGCAGTATTTT
TRBJ1-5	NA	TRBV27	TRBD1	CASSFLEGAGPQHF	TGTGCCAGCAGTTTTCTGGAGGGGGCCGGGCCCCAGCATTTT
TRBJ2-2	NA	TRBV6-1	NA	CASSRTGELFF	TGTGCCAGCAGCCGCACCGGGGAGCTGTTTTTT
TRBJ1-3	NA	TRBV7-2	NA	CASSGPNSGNTIYF	TGTGCCAGCAGCGGTCCTAACTCTGGAAACACCATATATTTT
TRBJ1-4	NA	TRBV3-1/TRBV3-2	NA	CASSQEAGRGEKLFF	TGTGCCAGCAGCCAAGAGGCAGGGAGGGGAGAAAAACTGTTTTTT
TRBJ1-6	NA	TRBV25-1	TRBD1	CASSAYRGLVHF	TGTGCCAGCAGTGCCTACAGGGGACTAGTCCACTTT
TRBJ1-2	few	TRBV28	NA	CASSRLPYGYTF	TGTGCCAGCAGTCGACTCCCTTATGGCTACACCTTC
TRBJ1-2	NA	TRBV7-2	NA	CASSLEPVGLPYGYTF	TGTGCCAGCAGCTTAGAACCCGTGGGCCTCCCCTATGGCTACACCTTC
TRBJ2-7	NA	TRBV27	TRBD1	CASSIGQGAYEQYF	TGTGCCAGCAGTATCGGACAGGGGGCATACGAGCAGTACTTC
TRBJ1-4	NA	TRBV19	TRBD1	CASSMWDRDREGKLFF	TGTGCCAGTAGTATGTGGGACCGGGACAGGGAAGGAAAACTGTTTTTT
TRBJ2-5	NA	TRBV19	TRBD1	CASSSTGVETQYF	TGTGCCAGTAGCTCGACAGGGGTGGAGACCCAGTACTTC
TRBJ2-5	NA	TRBV11-2	TRBD1	CASTAGTGKQETQYF	TGTGCCAGCACCGCTGGGACAGGGAAACAAGAGACCCAGTACTTC
TRBJ1-2	NA	TRBV28	NA	CASSLKPYGYTF	TGTGCCAGCAGCCTAAAGCCATATGGCTACACCTTC
TRBJ1-4	NA	TRBV19	NA	CASSIAEATNEKLFF	TGTGCCAGTAGTATTGCGGAAGCAACTAATGAAAAACTGTTTTTT
TRBJ2-5	NA	TRBV10-2	TRBD1	CASSRTGGSQETQYF	TGCGCCAGCAGCAGGACAGGGGGGTCCCAAGAGACCCAGTACTTC
TRBJ2-1	NA	TRBV10-1	NA	CASSAAGGRYNEQFF	TGCGCCAGCAGTGCTGCTGGAGGGCGTTACAATGAGCAGTTCTTC
TRBJ2-1	NA	TRBV24-1	NA	CATSDAGSIIYNEQFF	TGTGCCACCAGTGATGCAGGGTCGATAATCTACAATGAGCAGTTCTTC
TRBJ1-1	NA	TRBV20-1	NA	CSARYPTEAFF	TGCAGTGCTAGGTATCCCACTGAAGCTTTCTTT
TRBJ2-7	NA	TRBV14	TRBD2	CASSLGLDLYEQYF	TGTGCCAGCAGCCTGGGACTAGACCTCTACGAGCAGTACTTC
TRBJ2-1	once	TRBV7-2	TRBD2	CASSPGTSGGYEQFF	TGTGCCAGCAGCCCCGGGACTAGCGGGGGGTATGAGCAGTTCTTC
TRBJ2-3	NA	TRBV11-2	TRBD2	CASSLRAGDVDTQYF	TGTGCCAGCAGCTTACGAGCGGGAGATGTAGATACGCAGTATTTT
TRBJ1-3	NA	TRBV30	NA	CAWSVLSGNTIYF	TGTGCCTGGAGTGTACTATCTGGAAACACCATATATTTT
TRBJ2-1	NA	TRBV5-5	NA	CASSGKQGVVSDEQFF	TGTGCCAGCAGCGGGAAACAGGGAGTCGTTTCGGATGAGCAGTTCTTC
TRBJ2-3	NA	TRBV11-3	NA	CASSLLTGAPLDTQYF	TGTGCCAGCAGCTTACTTACGGGAGCCCCCCTGGATACGCAGTATTTT
TRBJ1-3	NA	TRBV10-3	NA	CAISSGSSGNTIYF	TGTGCCATCAGTTCGGGGTCCTCTGGAAACACCATATATTTT
TRBJ2-7	NA	TRBV7-3	TRBD1	CASSIIVDRVSRYEQYF	TGTGCCAGCAGCATAATAGTCGACAGGGTTTCTCGGTACGAGCAGTACTTC
TRBJ2-3	NA	TRBV19	TRBD2	CASSSRGRGEITDTQYF	TGTGCCAGTAGTTCCCGAGGGAGGGGCGAGATCACAGATACGCAGTATTTT
TRBJ1-1	NA	TRBV7-9	NA	CASSYSITTEAFF	TGTGCCAGCAGCTATTCTATTACCACTGAAGCTTTCTTT
TRBJ1-2	NA	TRBV7-2	NA	CASSNQRGTEGYGYTF	TGTGCCAGCAGCAACCAGCGGGGGACCGAGGGCTATGGCTACACCTTC
TRBJ1-1	NA	TRBV19	NA	CASRLSGSNTEAFF	TGTGCCAGTAGGCTTTCAGGGTCAAACACTGAAGCTTTCTTT
TRBJ2-6	once	TRBV30	TRBD1	CAWSASVWTGDSRSGANVLTF	TGTGCCTGGAGCGCTTCAGTGTGGACAGGCGATTCCCGCTCTGGGGCCAACGTCCTGACTTTC
TRBJ2-3	NA	TRBV18	TRBD2	CASSRLAGGQTDTQYF	TGTGCCAGCTCAAGACTAGCGGGAGGCCAGACAGATACGCAGTATTTT
TRBJ2-5	NA	TRBV5-1	TRBD1	CASRRYGQGEETQYF	TGCGCCAGCCGCCGTTATGGACAGGGGGAAGAGACCCAGTACTTC
TRBJ2-2	NA	TRBV30	NA	CAWMRYPGELFF	TGTGCCTGGATGAGGTATCCCGGGGAGCTGTTTTTT
TRBJ2-7	NA	TRBV30	TRBD2	CAWTQQLAGVREQYF	TGTGCCTGGACCCAGCAACTAGCGGGAGTTCGCGAGCAGTACTTC
TRBJ2-1	NA	TRBV11-2	NA	CASSRLTGYNEQFF	TGTGCCAGCAGCCGATTGACTGGCTACAATGAGCAGTTCTTC
TRBJ2-4	NA	TRBV6-5	TRBD1	CASRAQGLAKNIQYF	TGTGCCAGCAGAGCACAGGGGTTAGCCAAAAACATTCAGTACTTC
TRBJ2-1	few	TRBV27	TRBD1	CASSFPQAGGSYNEQFF	TGTGCCAGCAGTTTTCCTCAGGCAGGGGGCTCCTACAATGAGCAGTTCTTC
TRBJ2-5	NA	TRBV28	TRBD1	CASSTPGQGAGTQYF	TGTGCCAGCAGTACCCCGGGGCAGGGGGCTGGGACCCAGTACTTC
TRBJ2-7	NA	TRBV7-2	TRBD2	CASSLTHPTGGFTEQYF	TGTGCCAGCAGCTTAACCCACCCGACGGGGGGGTTTACCGAGCAGTACTTC